A single sample is the source of the 9 T cell receptor beta chains below, sequenced in a study of T cell clonotyping in hematopoietic cell transplantation. Profiled with immunoSEQ multiplex PCR; TCRdb holds only in-frame clones, not every one. This sample has about 69,000 clones; just under 95% occur once, and the top ten carry 1.6%. The sample comprised peripheral blood mononuclear cells. These receptors all stem from a man in his fifties or sixties in good health. Some clones in this sample may be carry-over from other donors' samples.

The J gene is TRBJ1-1, the V gene TRBV4-2; 9 bases map to TRBD1. The junction had 9 bases not matched to a gene; V was cut back by 3 bases and J by 4 bases. CDR1 and CDR2 from the germline V gene are LGHNA and YNFKEQ. The CDR3 is 16 residues long. The CDR3 sequence: CASSHSTGGLSTEAFF. The CDR3 nucleotides are TGTGCCAGCAGCCACTCGACAGGGGGGCTAAGCACTGAAGCTTTCTTT.

This chain joins TRBV2 and TRBJ2-1; 7 positions match TRBD1. CDR1 and CDR2 from the germline V gene are SNHLY and FYNNEI. Germline trimming cut 7 bases from V and 5 bases from J; bases unmatched to any gene: 5. The CDR3 runs to 13 residues. The CDR3 DNA reads TGTGCCAGCATGCCGGACAGGAACAATGAGCAGTTCTTC. This codes for CASMPDRNNEQFF.

The V gene is TRBV2, the J gene TRBJ2-2; D ambiguous. The CDR3 is made up of 13 amino acids. From germline, CDR1 is SNHLY and CDR2 FYNNEI. Trimming took 3 bases from V and 5 from J, leaving 7 bases between them. The CDR3 protein is CASSELQTGELFF. The CDR3 DNA reads as TGTGCCAGCAGTGAGCTTCAGACCGGGGAGCTGTTTTTT.

V and J are TRBV5-1 and TRBJ2-7, with 12 bases fitting TRBD2. The V and J ends lost 0 bases and 7 bases, in that order; junction bases with no gene match: 8. The CDR3 runs to 16 residues. Germline V gene data show CDR1 as SGHRS and CDR2 as YFSETQ. CDR3 residues: CASSLASGRASREQYF. CDR3 DNA sequence: TGCGCCAGCAGCTTGGCTAGCGGGAGGGCCTCACGGGAGCAGTACTTC.

The chain combines TRBV19 with TRBJ2-5, with D perhaps matching TRBD2 (5 bases). V lost 5 bases to trimming and J lost 5 bases, with 15 bases between them. The CDR3 has 14 amino acids. The germline CDR1 and CDR2 sequences are LNHDA and SQIVND (reference sequence). This CDR3 is CASSRRPGMETQYF. The CDR3 DNA reads as TGTGCCAGTAGTCGCCGACCGGGGATGGAGACCCAGTACTTC.

This clone has just a few counts. The genes are TRBV6-5 and TRBJ2-3; D might be TRBD2 (6 bases). Germline V CDR1 and CDR2: MNHEY, SVGAGI. Trimming shortened V by 6 bases and J by 4 bases, and 14 bases separated the two germline ends. The CDR3 loop spans 14 amino acids. The CDR3 coding sequence is TGTGCCAGCAGAGACCTGTCTAGCGCAGATACGCAGTATTTT. This encodes CASRDLSSADTQYF.

In DNA, the CDR3 is TGTGCCACCCGGCGACAGGGGTCAGATACGCAGTATTTT. Its protein is CATRRQGSDTQYF. The chain uses TRBV28 and TRBJ2-3; TRBD1 matches 8 bases. The CDR3 runs 13 residues. The germline V gene has CDR1 MDHEN and CDR2 SYDVKM. The trim removed 10 bases at V and 4 bases at J, leaving 7 bases unmatched.

This sequence joins TRBV27 and TRBJ2-6; D uncertain. V was shortened by 1 base and J by 3 bases, with 4 bases between the two germline ends. The CDR3 covers 14 residues. Germline CDR1 is MNHEY and CDR2 is SMNVEV (reference sequence). CDR3 DNA: TGTGCCAGCAGTTTATATCGTGGGGCCAACGTCCTGACTTTC. Its translation: CASSLYRGANVLTF. The full variable domain, rest sourced from reference TRBV27 and TRBJ2-6, is EAQVTQNPRYLITVTGKKLTVTCSQNMNHEYMSWYRQDPGLGLRQIYYSMNVEVTDKGDVPEGYKVSRKEKRNFPLILESPSPNQTSLYFCASSLYRGANVLTFGAGSRLTVL.

V usage is TRBV28 and J usage is TRBJ1-1; D is unresolved. V shed 0 bases and J shed 3 bases, with 8 bases lying between them. This CDR3 spans 14 amino acids. Per germline, CDR1 MDHEN and CDR2 SYDVKM. The CDR3 DNA is TGTGCCAGCAGTTTATGGGCTTTGGACACTGAAGCTTTCTTT. Translation gives CASSLWALDTEAFF.